The T cell receptor beta chain described here comes from a study of response to subunit inactivated influenza vaccine. One entry per CDR3 protein, called by TCRdb with MiXCR from the RT-PCR reads. Of 500,000 to 750,000 distinct CDR3 sequences listed, around 15% are singletons. This clonotype came up a few times. The germline CDR1 and CDR2 sequences are MNHNS and SASEGT. With 1 base clipped from V and 4 bases from J, the junction kept 5 bases outside the gene matches. There are 16 residues in the CDR3. Specimen: PBMCs from blood, collected roughly 12 days after vaccination. The TCR originated in a middle-aged man who received an inactivated influenza vaccine. The J gene is TRBJ2-7, the V gene TRBV6-1; TRBD1 agrees at 12 bases. The CDR3 region has the DNA TGTGCCAGCAGTGAAGTCATGGGACAGGGGGCATACGAGCAGTACTTC. Encoded protein: CASSEVMGQGAYEQYF.